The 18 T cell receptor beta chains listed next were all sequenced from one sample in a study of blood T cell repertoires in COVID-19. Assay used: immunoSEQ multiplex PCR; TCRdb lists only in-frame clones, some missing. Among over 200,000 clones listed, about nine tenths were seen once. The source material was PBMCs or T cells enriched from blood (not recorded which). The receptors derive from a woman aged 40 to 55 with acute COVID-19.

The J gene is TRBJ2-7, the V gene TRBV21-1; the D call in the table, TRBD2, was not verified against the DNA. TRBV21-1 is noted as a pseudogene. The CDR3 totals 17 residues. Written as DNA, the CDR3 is TGTGCCAGCAGCTCCCGAGGTGTAGGGACTAGCGGTACTGAGCAGTACGTC. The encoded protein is CASSSRGVGTSGTEQYV.

CDR3 DNA sequence: TGTGCCACGTCCCGGGACAGGGTGAATTCACCCCTCCACTTT. This translates into CATSRDRVNSPLHF. V usage is TRBV2 and J usage is TRBJ1-6; 9 bases map to TRBD1. Germline loops: CDR1 SNHLY, CDR2 FYNNEI. V shed 10 bases, J shed 7 bases, and the junction held 8 bases outside the gene matches. This CDR3 is 14 amino acids long.

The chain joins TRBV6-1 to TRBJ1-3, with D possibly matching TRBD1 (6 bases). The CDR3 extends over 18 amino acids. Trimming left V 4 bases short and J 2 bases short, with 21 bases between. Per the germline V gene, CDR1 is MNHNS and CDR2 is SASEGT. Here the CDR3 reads CASSAGTKNLLAGNTIYF. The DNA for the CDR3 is TGTGCCAGCAGTGCCGGGACAAAAAATCTGTTAGCTGGAAACACCATATATTTT.

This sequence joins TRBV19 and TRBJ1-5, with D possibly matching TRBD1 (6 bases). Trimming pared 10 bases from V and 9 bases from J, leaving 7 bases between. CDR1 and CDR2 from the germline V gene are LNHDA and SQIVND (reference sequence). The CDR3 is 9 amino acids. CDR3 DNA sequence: TGTGCCAAAGGGGGGCCCCAGCATTTT. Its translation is CAKGGPQHF. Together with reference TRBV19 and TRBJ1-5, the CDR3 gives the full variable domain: DGGITQSPKYLFRKEGQNVTLSCEQNLNHDAMYWYRQDPGQGLRLIYYSQIVNDFQKGDIAEGYSVSREKKESFPLTVTSAQKNPTAFYLCAKGGPQHFGDGTRLSIL.

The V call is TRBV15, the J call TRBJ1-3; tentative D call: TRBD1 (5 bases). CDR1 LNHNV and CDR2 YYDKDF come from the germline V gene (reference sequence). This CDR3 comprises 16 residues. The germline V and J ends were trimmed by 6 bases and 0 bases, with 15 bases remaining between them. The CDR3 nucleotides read TGTGCCACCAGTCGACAGCTTCCTTCCTCTGGAAACACCATATATTTT. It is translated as CATSRQLPSSGNTIYF. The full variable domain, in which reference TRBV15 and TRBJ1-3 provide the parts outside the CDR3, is DAMVIQNPRYQVTQFGKPVTLSCSQTLNHNVMYWYQQKSSQAPKLLFHYYDKDFNNEADTPDNFQSRRPNTSFCFLDIRSPGLGDTAMYLCATSRQLPSSGNTIYFGEGSWLTVV.

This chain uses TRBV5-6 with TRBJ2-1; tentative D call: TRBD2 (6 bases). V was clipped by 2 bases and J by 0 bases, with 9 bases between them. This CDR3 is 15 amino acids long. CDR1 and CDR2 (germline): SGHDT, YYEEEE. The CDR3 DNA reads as TGTGCCAGCAGCTTTCTGCGGGGCTCCTACAATGAGCAGTTCTTC. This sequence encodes CASSFLRGSYNEQFF.

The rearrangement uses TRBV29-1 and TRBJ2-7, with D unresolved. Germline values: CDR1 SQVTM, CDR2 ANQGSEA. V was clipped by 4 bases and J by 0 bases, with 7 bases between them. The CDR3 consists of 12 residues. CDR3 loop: CSVVTSSYEQYV. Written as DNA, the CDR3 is TGCAGCGTTGTGACTTCCTCCTACGAGCAGTACGTC.

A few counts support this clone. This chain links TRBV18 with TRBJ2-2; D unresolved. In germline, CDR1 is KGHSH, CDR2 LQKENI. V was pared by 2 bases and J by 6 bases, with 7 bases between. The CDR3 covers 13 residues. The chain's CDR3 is CASSPLGSGELFF. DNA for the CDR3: TGTGCCAGCTCACCATTGGGCTCCGGGGAGCTGTTTTTT.

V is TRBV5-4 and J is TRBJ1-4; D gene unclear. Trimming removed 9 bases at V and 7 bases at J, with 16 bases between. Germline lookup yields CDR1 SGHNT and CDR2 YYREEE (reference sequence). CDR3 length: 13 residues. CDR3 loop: CAIKAPTGEKLFF. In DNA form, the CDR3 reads TGTGCCATTAAGGCCCCGACGGGTGAAAAACTGTTTTTT. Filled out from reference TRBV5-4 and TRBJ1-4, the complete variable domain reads ETGVTQSPTHLIKTRGQQVTLRCSSQSGHNTVSWYQQALGQGPQFIFQYYREEENGRGNFPPRFSGLQFPNYSSELNVNALELDDSALYLCAIKAPTGEKLFFGSGTQLSVL.

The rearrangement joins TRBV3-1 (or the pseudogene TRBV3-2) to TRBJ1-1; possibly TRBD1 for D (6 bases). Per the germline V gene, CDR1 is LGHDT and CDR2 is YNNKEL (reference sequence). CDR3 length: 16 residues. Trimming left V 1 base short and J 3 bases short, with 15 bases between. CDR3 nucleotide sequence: TGTGCCAGCAGCCAAGTCCCGTCACAGGGCGACACTGAAGCTTTCTTT. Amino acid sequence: CASSQVPSQGDTEAFF.

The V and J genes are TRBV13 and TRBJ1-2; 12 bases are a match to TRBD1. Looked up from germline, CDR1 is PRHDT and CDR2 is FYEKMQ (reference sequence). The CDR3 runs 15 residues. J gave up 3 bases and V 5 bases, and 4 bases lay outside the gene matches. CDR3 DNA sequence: TGTGCCAGCAGCGGCCGGGACAGGGGGCACTATGGCTACACCTTC. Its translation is CASSGRDRGHYGYTF.

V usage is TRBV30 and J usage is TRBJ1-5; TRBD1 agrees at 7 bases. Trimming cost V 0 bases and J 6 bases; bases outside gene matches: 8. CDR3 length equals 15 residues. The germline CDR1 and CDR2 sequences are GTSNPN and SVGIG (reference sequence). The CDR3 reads CAWSVPDRYVQPQHF. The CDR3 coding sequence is TGTGCCTGGAGTGTTCCGGACAGGTACGTTCAGCCCCAGCATTTT.

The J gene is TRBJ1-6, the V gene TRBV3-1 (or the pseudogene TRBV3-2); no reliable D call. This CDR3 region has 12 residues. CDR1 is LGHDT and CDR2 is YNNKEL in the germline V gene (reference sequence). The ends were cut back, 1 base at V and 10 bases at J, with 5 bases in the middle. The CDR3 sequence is CASSQGASPLHF. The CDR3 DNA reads TGTGCCAGCAGCCAAGGGGCGTCACCCCTCCACTTT.

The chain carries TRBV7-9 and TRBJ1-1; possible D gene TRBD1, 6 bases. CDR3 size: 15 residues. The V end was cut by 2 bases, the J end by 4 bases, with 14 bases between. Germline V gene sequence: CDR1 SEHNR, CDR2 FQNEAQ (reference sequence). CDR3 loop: CASSLHDLGGTEAFF. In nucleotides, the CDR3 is TGTGCCAGCAGCTTACACGATCTAGGGGGCACTGAAGCTTTCTTT. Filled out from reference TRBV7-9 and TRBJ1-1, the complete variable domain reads DTGVSQNPRHKITKRGQNVTFRCDPISEHNRLYWYRQTLGQGPEFLTYFQNEAQLEKSRLLSDRFSAERPKGSFSTLEIQRTEQGDSAMYLCASSLHDLGGTEAFFGQGTRLTVV.

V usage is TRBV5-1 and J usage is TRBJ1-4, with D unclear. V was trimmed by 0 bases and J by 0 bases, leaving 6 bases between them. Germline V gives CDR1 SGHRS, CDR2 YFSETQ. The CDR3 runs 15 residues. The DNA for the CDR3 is TGCGCCAGCAGCTTGGTAGGAGCAACTAATGAAAAACTGTTTTTT. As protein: CASSLVGATNEKLFF.

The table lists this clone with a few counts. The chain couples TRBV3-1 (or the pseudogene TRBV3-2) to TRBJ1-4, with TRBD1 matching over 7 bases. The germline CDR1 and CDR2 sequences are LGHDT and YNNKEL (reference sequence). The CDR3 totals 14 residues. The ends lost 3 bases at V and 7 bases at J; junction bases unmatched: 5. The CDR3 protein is CASSQRGRGEKLFF. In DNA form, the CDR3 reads TGTGCCAGCAGCCAGAGGGGGCGGGGTGAAAAACTGTTTTTT.

The chain's CDR3 is CASRRGDDQPQHF. In nucleotides, the CDR3 is TGTGCCAGCCGCAGGGGCGATGATCAGCCCCAGCATTTT. The rearrangement links TRBV6-5 to TRBJ1-5; a weak D match, TRBD1 (6 bases). V was shortened by 8 bases and J by 5 bases, with 13 bases between the two germline ends. The V gene's germline CDR1 is MNHEY and CDR2 SVGAGI. The CDR3 runs 13 residues.

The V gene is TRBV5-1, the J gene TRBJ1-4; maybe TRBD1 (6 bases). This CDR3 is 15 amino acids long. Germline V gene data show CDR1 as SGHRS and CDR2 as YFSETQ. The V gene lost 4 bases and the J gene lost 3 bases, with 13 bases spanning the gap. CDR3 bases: TGCGCCAGCAGCGACCAGGGGTCACCTAATGAAAAACTGTTTTTT. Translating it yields CASSDQGSPNEKLFF. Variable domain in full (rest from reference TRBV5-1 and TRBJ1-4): KAGVTQTPRYLIKTRGQQVTLSCSPISGHRSVSWYQQTPGQGLQFLFEYFSETQRNKGNFPGRFSGRQFSNSRSEMNVSTLELGDSALYLCASSDQGSPNEKLFFGSGTQLSVL.